Listed below are T cell receptor beta chains from one sample, sequenced in a study of OX40 agonist ivuxolimab in advanced cancers. Assay used: immunoSEQ multiplex PCR; TCRdb lists only in-frame clones, some missing. The sample includes more than 25,000 clones, roughly 80% seen only once; the top ten take about 27%. The sample in question was CD4+ or CD8+ T cells sorted from blood, obtained in a trial of the OX40 agonist ivuxolimab. These receptors were collected from an adult with an advanced solid tumor such as melanoma, head and neck, liver or kidney cancer. Both conserved end residues are part of each CDR3. Each record gives: CDR3 DNA, CDR3 protein, D gene, J gene, V gene, clone size. The D gene is left open where the match is weak. Clone sizes are given selectively: once, few, many, or a class where the clone is expanded.

cdr3_nt: TGTGCCAGCCTCGGGGGCGACATGAACACTGAAGCTTTCTTT
cdr3_aa: CASLGGDMNTEAFF
d_call: .
j_call: TRBJ1-1
v_call: TRBV19
clone_size: .

cdr3_nt: TGTGCCAGCAGCTTCCCCACAGGGGGCGCACGGGAGACCCAGTACTTC
cdr3_aa: CASSFPTGGARETQYF
d_call: TRBD1
j_call: TRBJ2-5
v_call: TRBV7-8
clone_size: once

cdr3_nt: TGTGCCAGCAGGGGGACCTCACTTGAAGCTTTCTTT
cdr3_aa: CASRGTSLEAFF
d_call: .
j_call: TRBJ1-1
v_call: TRBV7-2
clone_size: .

cdr3_nt: TGTGCCAGCAGGCCCCAAGTTGGGTCCTACGAGCAGTACTTC
cdr3_aa: CASRPQVGSYEQYF
d_call: .
j_call: TRBJ2-7
v_call: TRBV6-5
clone_size: medium-sized

cdr3_nt: TGTGCCAGCAGTTACTCGATGGACCCTGTGACAGATACGCAGTATTTT
cdr3_aa: CASSYSMDPVTDTQYF
d_call: .
j_call: TRBJ2-3
v_call: TRBV6-6
clone_size: .

cdr3_nt: TGTGCCAGCAGCTGGGGACTAGTAGAGCAGTTCTTC
cdr3_aa: CASSWGLVEQFF
d_call: TRBD2
j_call: TRBJ2-1
v_call: TRBV7-8
clone_size: .

cdr3_nt: TGTGCCAGCCGCAAGGAGCCCTACAATGAGCAGTTCTTC
cdr3_aa: CASRKEPYNEQFF
d_call: .
j_call: TRBJ2-1
v_call: TRBV7-9
clone_size: .

cdr3_nt: TGTGCCAGCACCCCCGGAGGGGAGAGCAATCAGCCCCAGCATTTT
cdr3_aa: CASTPGGESNQPQHF
d_call: .
j_call: TRBJ1-5
v_call: TRBV28
clone_size: .

cdr3_nt: TGCAGCGTTTGGGCGGCGGTAGACACAGATACGCAGTATTTT
cdr3_aa: CSVWAAVDTDTQYF
d_call: .
j_call: TRBJ2-3
v_call: TRBV29-1
clone_size: .

cdr3_nt: TGTGCCAGCAGCTCCGGGTCTAATCAGCCCCAGCATTTT
cdr3_aa: CASSSGSNQPQHF
d_call: .
j_call: TRBJ1-5
v_call: TRBV13
clone_size: .

cdr3_nt: TGTGCCAGCAGCCCGGAGACTTTCACTTACGAGCAGTACTTC
cdr3_aa: CASSPETFTYEQYF
d_call: .
j_call: TRBJ2-7
v_call: TRBV7-9
clone_size: .

cdr3_nt: TGTGCCAGCAGCGGACCGATACCCGGGGAGCTGTTTTTT
cdr3_aa: CASSGPIPGELFF
d_call: .
j_call: TRBJ2-2
v_call: TRBV2
clone_size: .

cdr3_nt: TGTGCCAGTAGTCCCGGGGGCATTGACGAGCAGTACTTC
cdr3_aa: CASSPGGIDEQYF
d_call: .
j_call: TRBJ2-7
v_call: TRBV14
clone_size: .

cdr3_nt: TGTGCCAGCAGCCGAGGGACGGCCGGGCTTAATTCACCCCTCCACTTT
cdr3_aa: CASSRGTAGLNSPLHF
d_call: .
j_call: TRBJ1-6
v_call: TRBV13
clone_size: .

cdr3_nt: TGTGCCACCAGCAGAGAGCGAGCTTTCTTT
cdr3_aa: CATSRERAFF
d_call: .
j_call: TRBJ1-1
v_call: TRBV15
clone_size: large

cdr3_nt: TGTGCCAGCAGCTTGAAGGGATCTATTCATGGCTACACCTTC
cdr3_aa: CASSLKGSIHGYTF
d_call: .
j_call: TRBJ1-2
v_call: TRBV5-6
clone_size: .

cdr3_nt: TGTGCCAGCAGCGGTACTAGTAGTGAGCAGTACTTC
cdr3_aa: CASSGTSSEQYF
d_call: .
j_call: TRBJ2-7
v_call: TRBV9
clone_size: .

cdr3_nt: TGCGCCAGCAGCCCGGGGGGCGGGGGCGCCTACGAGCAGTACTTC
cdr3_aa: CASSPGGGGAYEQYF
d_call: .
j_call: TRBJ2-7
v_call: TRBV5-1
clone_size: once

cdr3_nt: TGTGCCAGCAGTTATTTTGCCGGGTCTACCAACTACGAGCAGTACTTC
cdr3_aa: CASSYFAGSTNYEQYF
d_call: .
j_call: TRBJ2-7
v_call: TRBV6-5
clone_size: .

cdr3_nt: TGCGCCAGCAGTCACTCCCCGGGACTGGAGACCTACGAGCAGTACTTC
cdr3_aa: CASSHSPGLETYEQYF
d_call: .
j_call: TRBJ2-7
v_call: TRBV23-1
clone_size: .

cdr3_nt: TGTGCCAGCAGCCCTAGTCCCTCTGGGGCCAACGTCCTGACTTTC
cdr3_aa: CASSPSPSGANVLTF
d_call: .
j_call: TRBJ2-6
v_call: TRBV7-8
clone_size: .

cdr3_nt: TGTGCCAGCAGGCCCGGGACAAATAGCAATCAGCCCCAGCATTTT
cdr3_aa: CASRPGTNSNQPQHF
d_call: .
j_call: TRBJ1-5
v_call: TRBV28
clone_size: .

cdr3_nt: TGTGCCAGCAGTCCAGGGACTAGCGGGGGGCACACCGGGGAGCTGTTTTTT
cdr3_aa: CASSPGTSGGHTGELFF
d_call: TRBD2
j_call: TRBJ2-2
v_call: TRBV27
clone_size: .

cdr3_nt: TGTGCCAGTATACAGGGGGCGTTCGGAGAGCAGTTCTTC
cdr3_aa: CASIQGAFGEQFF
d_call: TRBD1
j_call: TRBJ2-1
v_call: TRBV5-6
clone_size: .

cdr3_nt: TGTGCCAGCAGTTTGGGACAGGGTGTTTCACCCCTCCACTTT
cdr3_aa: CASSLGQGVSPLHF
d_call: TRBD1
j_call: TRBJ1-6
v_call: TRBV27
clone_size: once

cdr3_nt: TGTGCTAGTGGCTCTTCGATCTACAATGAGCAGTTCTTC
cdr3_aa: CASGSSIYNEQFF
d_call: .
j_call: TRBJ2-1
v_call: TRBV12-5
clone_size: .

cdr3_nt: TGTGCCAGCAGCTTGGGGGTGGATGGCTACACCTTC
cdr3_aa: CASSLGVDGYTF
d_call: .
j_call: TRBJ1-2
v_call: TRBV5-5
clone_size: .

cdr3_nt: TGTGCCAGCCATAGGAGAGGACTTAGCACAGATACGCAGTATTTT
cdr3_aa: CASHRRGLSTDTQYF
d_call: .
j_call: TRBJ2-3
v_call: TRBV7-9
clone_size: .

cdr3_nt: TGTGCCAGCAGTTTGAGACAGGAGAACACTGAAGCTTTCTTT
cdr3_aa: CASSLRQENTEAFF
d_call: .
j_call: TRBJ1-1
v_call: TRBV27
clone_size: few

cdr3_nt: TGTGCCAGCCGACCTCTAAGCACCTACGAGCAGTACTTC
cdr3_aa: CASRPLSTYEQYF
d_call: .
j_call: TRBJ2-7
v_call: TRBV6-1
clone_size: .

cdr3_nt: TGTGCCAGAAGCAATACATTTAAGGTGGCTTTCTTT
cdr3_aa: CARSNTFKVAFF
d_call: .
j_call: TRBJ1-1
v_call: TRBV5-3
clone_size: .

cdr3_nt: TGTGCCAGCAGCTTCCAGGGCTCAGGCTACGAGCAGTACTTC
cdr3_aa: CASSFQGSGYEQYF
d_call: .
j_call: TRBJ2-7
v_call: TRBV27
clone_size: .

cdr3_nt: TGTGCCAGTAACGAGGGACAGGGAGGACACACCATATATTTT
cdr3_aa: CASNEGQGGHTIYF
d_call: TRBD1
j_call: TRBJ1-3
v_call: TRBV19
clone_size: .

cdr3_nt: TGTGCCAGCAGCCAAGAGACAGGGGGCGCGGGCAATGAGCAGTTCTTC
cdr3_aa: CASSQETGGAGNEQFF
d_call: TRBD1
j_call: TRBJ2-1
v_call: TRBV4-2
clone_size: .

cdr3_nt: TGTGCCAGCAGCCAAGAATCTGGCGACAATGAGCAGTTCTTC
cdr3_aa: CASSQESGDNEQFF
d_call: .
j_call: TRBJ2-1
v_call: TRBV4-2
clone_size: few

cdr3_nt: TGTGCCAGTAGCCGAGGACTAGCGGGGGGGCTGACCGGGGAGCTGTTTTTT
cdr3_aa: CASSRGLAGGLTGELFF
d_call: TRBD2
j_call: TRBJ2-2
v_call: TRBV19
clone_size: .

cdr3_nt: TGTGCCAGCAGTTACTCGTCAGGGGGAGAAAAACTGTTTTTT
cdr3_aa: CASSYSSGGEKLFF
d_call: TRBD1
j_call: TRBJ1-4
v_call: TRBV6-5
clone_size: .

cdr3_nt: TGTGCCAGCAGTCCCGGACAGGGCGGAGATACGCAGTATTTT
cdr3_aa: CASSPGQGGDTQYF
d_call: TRBD1
j_call: TRBJ2-3
v_call: TRBV27
clone_size: .

cdr3_nt: TGTGCCAGCAGCCCGACGTGGGGGGCGAGCTCCTACGAGCAGTACTTC
cdr3_aa: CASSPTWGASSYEQYF
d_call: .
j_call: TRBJ2-7
v_call: TRBV7-9
clone_size: .

cdr3_nt: TGTGCCATCAGTGAGTCTGGCGATGAGCAGTTCTTC
cdr3_aa: CAISESGDEQFF
d_call: .
j_call: TRBJ2-1
v_call: TRBV10-3
clone_size: .

cdr3_nt: TGTGCCAGCAGCTTGGGTTTCGCCGGTGGTGGCTACACCTTC
cdr3_aa: CASSLGFAGGGYTF
d_call: .
j_call: TRBJ1-2
v_call: TRBV5-6
clone_size: once

cdr3_nt: TGCGCCAGCAGTGACAGACATACAATGAACACTGAAGCTTTCTTT
cdr3_aa: CASSDRHTMNTEAFF
d_call: .
j_call: TRBJ1-1
v_call: TRBV4-3
clone_size: few

cdr3_nt: TGTGCCAGCAGCTTGAGGAGGGATGCCACCGGGGAGCTGTTTTTT
cdr3_aa: CASSLRRDATGELFF
d_call: .
j_call: TRBJ2-2
v_call: TRBV5-6
clone_size: .

cdr3_nt: TGTGCCAGCAGCTTAGGGTACCGGGACAGATCAGCACCAGTCTACGAGCAGTACTTC
cdr3_aa: CASSLGYRDRSAPVYEQYF
d_call: TRBD1
j_call: TRBJ2-7
v_call: TRBV11-2
clone_size: .

cdr3_nt: TGTGCCAGCAGCTTGTGGTCAGGCTCTGGAAACACCATATATTTT
cdr3_aa: CASSLWSGSGNTIYF
d_call: .
j_call: TRBJ1-3
v_call: TRBV5-4
clone_size: .

cdr3_nt: TGTGCCAGCAGCTCCCCTGTTGGGCAGTTCTTC
cdr3_aa: CASSSPVGQFF
d_call: .
j_call: TRBJ2-1
v_call: TRBV7-8
clone_size: .

cdr3_nt: TGTGCCAGCAGCTTGCCCCGAACCGGGGAGCTGTTTTTT
cdr3_aa: CASSLPRTGELFF
d_call: .
j_call: TRBJ2-2
v_call: TRBV5-4
clone_size: .

cdr3_nt: TGCGCCAGCAGCTTGGGTGGACAGGGGATCGTTGGGACCCAGTACTTC
cdr3_aa: CASSLGGQGIVGTQYF
d_call: TRBD1
j_call: TRBJ2-5
v_call: TRBV5-1
clone_size: .

cdr3_nt: TGTGCCAGCTCACCACTGTCCCCTAGCGGGGGACCTTACAATGAGCAGTTCTTC
cdr3_aa: CASSPLSPSGGPYNEQFF
d_call: TRBD2
j_call: TRBJ2-1
v_call: TRBV18
clone_size: few

cdr3_nt: TGCGCCAGCAGCTTGGGACGGCACCAGGAAAAACTGTTTTTT
cdr3_aa: CASSLGRHQEKLFF
d_call: .
j_call: TRBJ1-4
v_call: TRBV5-1
clone_size: few

cdr3_nt: TGTGCCAGCAGTGAACCATCAGGAATATTCTATGGCTACACCTTC
cdr3_aa: CASSEPSGIFYGYTF
d_call: .
j_call: TRBJ1-2
v_call: TRBV2
clone_size: .

cdr3_nt: TGTGCCAGCAGTTTAGAGGGCGCGAACACCGGGGAGCTGTTTTTT
cdr3_aa: CASSLEGANTGELFF
d_call: .
j_call: TRBJ2-2
v_call: TRBV27
clone_size: .

cdr3_nt: TGTGCCAGCAGTGACGGACGGTACAATGAGCAGTTCTTC
cdr3_aa: CASSDGRYNEQFF
d_call: .
j_call: TRBJ2-1
v_call: TRBV27
clone_size: .

cdr3_nt: TGTGCCAGTAGTAATGGGCCGGGAGGTAACACTGAAGCTTTCTTT
cdr3_aa: CASSNGPGGNTEAFF
d_call: .
j_call: TRBJ1-1
v_call: TRBV19
clone_size: .

cdr3_nt: TGTGCCAGCAGTTCTTTAGCGGGATCCTACTACAATGAGCAGTTCTTC
cdr3_aa: CASSSLAGSYYNEQFF
d_call: TRBD2
j_call: TRBJ2-1
v_call: TRBV28
clone_size: .

cdr3_nt: TGTGCCTGGAGTCCGGACCCTGGTCGAGAGACCCAGTACTTC
cdr3_aa: CAWSPDPGRETQYF
d_call: .
j_call: TRBJ2-5
v_call: TRBV30
clone_size: .

cdr3_nt: TGTGCTACTGTACTTGGACAGGGCAAACTTTCGGAGCAGTACTTC
cdr3_aa: CATVLGQGKLSEQYF
d_call: TRBD1
j_call: TRBJ2-7
v_call: TRBV2
clone_size: many

cdr3_nt: TGTGCCAGCAGTCCCCCCGCGGGGGGCAGGTACGAGCAGTACTTC
cdr3_aa: CASSPPAGGRYEQYF
d_call: TRBD2
j_call: TRBJ2-7
v_call: TRBV2
clone_size: .

cdr3_nt: TGTGCCAGCAGCTTCCGGGACAGCACCTACGAGCAGTACTTC
cdr3_aa: CASSFRDSTYEQYF
d_call: TRBD1
j_call: TRBJ2-7
v_call: TRBV11-2
clone_size: .

cdr3_nt: TGTGCCAGCAGCTTATCTGGCGGGGTGAGCTCCTACGAGCAGTACTTC
cdr3_aa: CASSLSGGVSSYEQYF
d_call: .
j_call: TRBJ2-7
v_call: TRBV13
clone_size: .